One and the same sample provided the 23 T cell receptor beta chains below, sequenced in a study of blood T cell repertoires in COVID-19. Clones were sequenced by immunoSEQ multiplex PCR, and TCRdb holds only the in-frame ones, with some missing. The sample has hundreds of thousands of clones, roughly 80% seen once; the top ten hold approximately 13%. The sequencing input was peripheral blood. The receptors were gathered from a woman aged 60-70 years with active or convalescent COVID-19.

The chain joins TRBV25-1 to TRBJ1-5; the D gene is possibly TRBD1 (5 bases). Germline V gene sequence: CDR1 MGHDK, CDR2 SYGVNS. CDR3 length equals 13 residues. Trimming pared 10 bases from V and 6 bases from J, leaving 16 bases between. CDR3 coding DNA: TGTGCCACGCACGGGGGGGGTCTTCAGCCCCAGCATTTT. This gives the protein CATHGGGLQPQHF.

This clone was observed a handful of times. The chain carries TRBV6-1 and TRBJ1-2; 8 bases match TRBD1. Germline loops: CDR1 MNHNS, CDR2 SASEGT. The J segment lost 8 bases and the V segment lost 2 bases, leaving 7 bases of the junction unmatched. The CDR3 has 14 amino acids. Here the CDR3 reads CASSEIRTGGGYTF. The CDR3, as DNA: TGTGCCAGCAGTGAAATTCGAACAGGGGGAGGCTACACCTTC.

V usage is TRBV7-9 and J usage is TRBJ1-1; 8 bases align to TRBD1. There are 15 residues in the CDR3. Trimming at V came to 5 bases and at J to 6 bases, leaving 11 bases not matched to a gene. Germline loops: CDR1 SEHNR, CDR2 FQNEAQ (reference sequence). The CDR3 nucleotides read TGTGCCAGCAGCACCCTTCCCAGGGGGCGACCTGAAGCTTTCTTT. Translation: CASSTLPRGRPEAFF.

The chain has TRBV3-1 (or the pseudogene TRBV3-2) and TRBJ2-7; D not certain. Between the trimmed V and J ends, which lost 4 bases and 0 bases, there was a span of 13 bases. Germline V gene lookup returns CDR1 LGHDT and CDR2 YNNKEL (reference sequence). The CDR3 covers 15 residues. The CDR3: CASSPSAGSSYEQYF. For the CDR3, the DNA is TGTGCCAGCAGCCCCTCGGCAGGAAGCTCCTACGAGCAGTACTTC.

The gene calls are TRBV6-6 and TRBJ1-6; TRBD1 aligns across 12 bases. The CDR3 loop spans 17 amino acids. J was trimmed by 5 bases and V by 6 bases; bases with no gene match: 8. From germline, CDR1 is MNHNY and CDR2 SVGAGI (reference sequence). In nucleotides, the CDR3 is TGTGCCAGCAGCCGAAAGGGACAGGGGGCGGATAATTCACCCCTCCACTTT. As protein: CASSRKGQGADNSPLHF.

The V call is TRBV3-1 (or the pseudogene TRBV3-2), the J call TRBJ1-4; D remains ambiguous. V gave up 0 bases and J gave up 5 bases, with 10 bases separating them. The CDR3 contains 15 residues. Germline assignment: CDR1 LGHDT and CDR2 YNNKEL (reference sequence). The CDR3 DNA follows: TGTGCCAGCAGCCAAGACAGACCTAGAAATGAAAAACTGTTTTTT. It yields the protein CASSQDRPRNEKLFF.

This rearrangement joins TRBV5-4 to TRBJ2-7, with D perhaps TRBD1 (5 bases). Trimming removed 0 bases at V and 0 bases at J, with 10 bases between. Germline CDR1 reads SGHNT; CDR2 reads YYREEE (reference sequence). The CDR3 runs 15 residues. CDR3 coding DNA: TGTGCCAGCAGCTTGGGGTCAGGGCCCTCCTACGAGCAGTACTTC. Its translation: CASSLGSGPSYEQYF. Together with reference TRBV5-4 and TRBJ2-7, the CDR3 gives the full variable domain: ETGVTQSPTHLIKTRGQQVTLRCSSQSGHNTVSWYQQALGQGPQFIFQYYREEENGRGNFPPRFSGLQFPNYSSELNVNALELDDSALYLCASSLGSGPSYEQYFGPGTRLTVT.

The chain is built from TRBV19 and TRBJ1-1; a weak D match, TRBD1 (6 bases). Germline-derived CDR1 and CDR2 are LNHDA and SQIVND (reference sequence). This CDR3 region has 14 residues. Trimming took off 3 bases at V and 2 bases at J, with 10 bases between the two ends. CDR3 residues: CASSILGGNTEAFF. The CDR3 DNA reads as TGTGCCAGTAGTATCCTAGGGGGTAACACTGAAGCTTTCTTT. Combining the CDR3 with reference TRBV19 and TRBJ1-1 gives the whole variable domain DGGITQSPKYLFRKEGQNVTLSCEQNLNHDAMYWYRQDPGQGLRLIYYSQIVNDFQKGDIAEGYSVSREKKESFPLTVTSAQKNPTAFYLCASSILGGNTEAFFGQGTRLTVV.

The chain links TRBV11-2 to TRBJ2-7; TRBD1 agrees at 8 bases. Trimming removed 3 bases from V and 6 bases from J; junction bases left unmatched: 4. This CDR3 is built from 13 residues. The germline V gene has CDR1 SGHAT and CDR2 FQNNGV. The CDR3, as DNA: TGTGCCAGCAGCTTTGGCGGACAGGGCGAGCAGTACTTC. Its translation is CASSFGGQGEQYF.

V usage is TRBV2 and J usage is TRBJ1-4, with D perhaps TRBD1 (5 bases). V gave up 2 bases and J gave up 8 bases, with 12 bases separating them. The CDR3 consists of 14 residues. Germline V lookup: CDR1 SNHLY, CDR2 FYNNEI. The CDR3 here is CASSELGGREKLFF. CDR3 coding DNA: TGTGCCAGCAGTGAATTGGGGGGTAGGGAAAAACTGTTTTTT.

The sample holds a few counts of this clone. This chain uses TRBV5-1 with TRBJ1-2, with 8 positions matching TRBD1. Germline lookup yields CDR1 SGHRS and CDR2 YFSETQ. The J segment lost 4 bases and the V segment lost 3 bases, leaving 8 bases of the junction unmatched. This CDR3 comprises 15 residues. CDR3 DNA sequence: TGCGCCAGCAGCTGGGAATCCGGGACAGGCTATGGCTACACCTTC. Protein product: CASSWESGTGYGYTF.

The J gene is TRBJ2-7, the V gene TRBV15; 7 nucleotides align to TRBD1. Germline trimming cut 0 bases from V and 5 bases from J; bases unmatched to any gene: 7. In germline, CDR1 is LNHNV, CDR2 YYDKDF (reference sequence). The CDR3 contains 15 residues. The CDR3 loop reads CATSRDSTGVHEQYF. The CDR3 region has the DNA TGTGCCACCAGCAGAGATTCAACAGGGGTGCACGAGCAGTACTTC.

The CDR3, as DNA: TGCGCCAGCAGCTTTGGCAGGGGGCTGGCCTATGGCTACACCTTC. This sequence encodes CASSFGRGLAYGYTF. The V gene is TRBV5-1, the J gene TRBJ1-2, with 8 positions matching TRBD1. The CDR3 covers 15 residues. The V gene's germline CDR1 is SGHRS and CDR2 YFSETQ. J was trimmed by 4 bases and V by 2 bases; bases with no gene match: 7.

This clone was seen a handful of times. The genes are TRBV29-1 and TRBJ1-1, with a tentative D call TRBD1 (6 bases). Trimming left V 6 bases short and J 8 bases short, with 13 bases between. This CDR3 spans 11 amino acids. CDR1 is SQVTM, CDR2 ANQGSEA, per germline. CDR3 DNA sequence: TGCAGCGTAGTCAGGGGTCAAGAAGCTTTCTTT. Amino acid sequence: CSVVRGQEAFF.

This chain joins TRBV3-1 (or the pseudogene TRBV3-2) and TRBJ2-5; 11 nucleotides line up with TRBD2. V was pared by 0 bases and J by 12 bases, with 9 bases of the junction left unmatched. The CDR3 loop spans 15 amino acids. CDR1 LGHDT and CDR2 YNNKEL come from the germline V gene (reference sequence). CDR3 in amino acids: CASSQDGASGGKEYF. The DNA of the CDR3 is TGTGCCAGCAGCCAAGATGGGGCTAGCGGGGGGAAGGAGTACTTC.

J is TRBJ2-1 and V is TRBV5-8; perhaps TRBD1 as D (5 bases). With 3 bases removed from V and 10 bases from J, the gap between germline ends came to 11 bases. Germline CDR1 SGHTS, CDR2 YDEGEE. The CDR3 runs 12 residues. This CDR3 reads CASSSLTAEQFF. The CDR3 nucleotides read TGTGCCAGCAGCTCTTTGACAGCAGAGCAGTTCTTC.

This clone showed up just once. The chain has TRBV6-5 and TRBJ2-7; 9 bases line up with TRBD1. Germline CDR1 MNHEY, CDR2 SVGAGI. V lost 4 bases and J lost 2; bases outside the gene matches: 6. CDR3 length: 15 amino acids. The CDR3 sequence: CASSLRTGDPYEQYF. DNA of the CDR3: TGTGCCAGCAGTTTAAGGACAGGGGATCCCTACGAGCAGTACTTC.

The chain has TRBV7-6 and TRBJ2-5; D is perhaps TRBD2 (7 bases). The CDR3 has 17 amino acids. The germline CDR1 and CDR2 sequences are SGHVS and FNYEAQ. Trimming stripped 7 bases from V and 3 bases from J, with 24 bases between. The CDR3 nucleotides are TGTGCCAGCACCAAAATGGGACACGCGGGAGTAAAAGAGACCCAGTACTTC. Its translation is CASTKMGHAGVKETQYF.

The chain carries TRBV7-9 and TRBJ2-5, with D uncertain. CDR1 and CDR2 from the germline V gene are SEHNR and FQNEAQ (reference sequence). V was trimmed by 2 bases and J by 2 bases, leaving 3 bases between them. The length of the CDR3 is 12 residues. CDR3 region: CASSLIQETQYF. CDR3 sequence (DNA): TGTGCCAGCAGCTTAATACAAGAGACCCAGTACTTC.

The genes are TRBV3-1 (or the pseudogene TRBV3-2) and TRBJ2-5; a weak D match, TRBD2 (6 bases). Trimming pared 4 bases from V and 0 bases from J, leaving 12 bases between. In germline, CDR1 is LGHDT, CDR2 YNNKEL (reference sequence). CDR3 length: 15 residues. The CDR3 region has the DNA TGTGCCAGCAGCCGACCCCGGGACTACCAAGAGACCCAGTACTTC. It codes for CASSRPRDYQETQYF.

For the CDR3, the DNA is TGTGCCTTCAACAGGGGCAGGTTCGAGGAAAAACTGTTTTTT. Translated: CAFNRGRFEEKLFF. The chain links TRBV30 to TRBJ1-4, with 7 bases fitting TRBD1. Germline V gene sequence: CDR1 GTSNPN, CDR2 SVGIG (reference sequence). The V segment lost 7 bases and the J segment 8 bases; nucleotides outside the gene matches: 13. The CDR3 spans 14 residues.

This chain connects TRBV27 to TRBJ2-7, with TRBD1 matching 8 bases. The CDR3 is made up of 13 amino acids. Germline V gene sequence: CDR1 MNHEY, CDR2 SMNVEV (reference sequence). V was pared by 8 bases and J by 6 bases, with 9 bases of the junction left unmatched. CDR3 in amino acids: CASRDRLSSEQYF. The CDR3 DNA reads TGTGCCAGCCGGGACAGGTTGTCTTCCGAGCAGTACTTC.

This sequence joins TRBV4-3 and TRBJ1-1; D ambiguous. CDR3 length: 19 amino acids. Trimming stripped 0 bases from V and 5 bases from J, with 25 bases between. The germline gives CDR1 LGHNA, CDR2 YSLEER. The chain's CDR3 is CASSQERSGNSGRWTEAFF. CDR3 coding DNA: TGCGCCAGCAGCCAAGAGCGGAGTGGGAACAGCGGGAGGTGGACTGAAGCTTTCTTT.